Each of the 11 T cell receptor beta chains below was sequenced from the same sample in a study of control samples from healthy donors and cancer patients. Profiled with immunoSEQ multiplex PCR; TCRdb holds only in-frame clones, not every one. The sample has over 150,000 clones, just over 95% seen once. The sequencing sample was made of blood. The source is a woman in her twenties or thirties in good health.

In this sample, this clone turned up once. The chain carries TRBV19 and TRBJ2-4; D is unresolved. The length of the CDR3 is 13 residues. The V end lost 1 base, the J end lost 5 bases, and 6 bases lay between the germline ends. Per the germline V gene, CDR1 is LNHDA and CDR2 is SQIVND (reference sequence). CDR3 coding DNA: TGTGCCAGTAGTATAGCCAATCAAAACATTCAGTACTTC. Translation: CASSIANQNIQYF.

The chain carries TRBV19 and TRBJ1-1, with 7 positions matching TRBD1. The CDR3 spans 15 residues. V was clipped by 5 bases and J by 3 bases; unmatched bases: 9. Germline V gene lookup returns CDR1 LNHDA and CDR2 SQIVND (reference sequence). DNA of the CDR3: TGTGCCAGTAGTTTAAGGGGGCGCGGGGACACTGAAGCTTTCTTT. Translating gives CASSLRGRGDTEAFF. The full variable domain, with the rest looked up from reference TRBV19 and TRBJ1-1, is DGGITQSPKYLFRKEGQNVTLSCEQNLNHDAMYWYRQDPGQGLRLIYYSQIVNDFQKGDIAEGYSVSREKKESFPLTVTSAQKNPTAFYLCASSLRGRGDTEAFFGQGTRLTVV.

The genes are TRBV5-1 and TRBJ2-2; TRBD1 matches 7 bases. V trimming: 4 bases; J trimming: 3 bases; junction bases outside the gene matches: 6. This CDR3 has 15 amino acids. Germline V lookup: CDR1 SGHRS, CDR2 YFSETQ. CDR3 bases: TGCGCCAGCAGCCCACCAACAGGGGACACCGGGGAGCTGTTTTTT. Protein: CASSPPTGDTGELFF.

This clone appeared once. The chain recombines TRBV6-5 with TRBJ1-5; D may be TRBD1 (6 bases). Germline V lookup: CDR1 MNHEY, CDR2 SVGAGI. This CDR3 has 12 amino acids. V was cut by 8 bases and J by 6 bases, with 11 bases left in between. CDR3 sequence reads: CASHRVGQPQHF. CDR3 DNA sequence: TGTGCCAGCCACAGGGTCGGTCAGCCCCAGCATTTT.

The chain combines TRBV27 with TRBJ1-4; 9 bases map to TRBD1. The CDR3 length is 15 residues. Germline assignment: CDR1 MNHEY and CDR2 SMNVEV (reference sequence). Germline trimming cut 7 bases from V and 7 bases from J; bases unmatched to any gene: 10. In DNA form, the CDR3 reads TGTGCCAGCAAGGGACAGGGACCGTGGGGTGAAAAACTGTTTTTT. Translating gives CASKGQGPWGEKLFF.

The chain has TRBV7-2 and TRBJ2-3; D might be TRBD2 (7 bases). Per germline, CDR1 SGHTA and CDR2 FQGNSA. The CDR3 extends over 15 amino acids. Trimming left V 2 bases short and J 5 bases short, with 14 bases between. This chain's CDR3 is CASSLLGGQGDTQYF. CDR3 sequence (DNA): TGTGCCAGCAGCTTACTGGGGGGGCAGGGAGATACGCAGTATTTT.

CDR3 nucleotides: TGTGCCAGCAGCCACAACCGGGACAAAGCTAACTATGGCTACACCTTC. Translated, it gives CASSHNRDKANYGYTF. The chain couples TRBV3-1 (or the pseudogene TRBV3-2) to TRBJ1-2; perhaps TRBD1 as D (6 bases). Germline V gene lookup returns CDR1 LGHDT and CDR2 YNNKEL (reference sequence). The germline V and J ends were trimmed by 3 bases and 0 bases, with 14 bases remaining between them. This CDR3 region has 16 residues.

This sequence joins TRBV12-3 or TRBV12-4 and TRBJ1-4; 7 bases are shared with TRBD1. The length of the CDR3 is 13 residues. The ends lost 10 bases at V and 7 bases at J; junction bases unmatched: 9. For the CDR3, the DNA is TGTGCCACCAGCGACAGGGTCCGTGAAAAACTGTTTTTT. The encoded protein is CATSDRVREKLFF.

The chain is built from TRBV27 and TRBJ2-7, with D possibly being TRBD2 (6 bases). CDR3 length: 13 residues. From germline, CDR1 is MNHEY and CDR2 SMNVEV (reference sequence). Between the trimmed V and J ends, which lost 3 bases and 6 bases, there was a span of 12 bases. CDR3 sequence reads: CASSFRGVSEQYF. CDR3 DNA sequence: TGTGCCAGCAGTTTCCGCGGGGTAAGCGAGCAGTACTTC.

This CDR3 is CASSKQKSARTSYQETQYF. The CDR3 coding sequence is TGTGCCAGCAGCAAACAAAAATCCGCAAGGACGTCGTACCAAGAGACCCAGTACTTC. V usage is TRBV7-9 and J usage is TRBJ2-5, with unresolved D. The germline V and J ends were trimmed by 5 bases and 0 bases, with 25 bases remaining between them. This CDR3 region has 19 residues. CDR1 and CDR2 (germline): SEHNR, FQNEAQ (reference sequence).

The gene calls are TRBV18 and TRBJ1-2, with D possibly TRBD1 on 6 matching bases. This CDR3 comprises 17 residues. Per germline, CDR1 KGHSH and CDR2 LQKENI. V lost 3 bases to trimming and J lost 2 bases, with 19 bases between them. CDR3 sequence reads: CASSPTHLQGRNYGYTF. CDR3 coding DNA: TGTGCCAGCTCACCTACCCACCTTCAGGGGCGAAACTATGGCTACACCTTC.